The text below deals with one TCR beta chain. The CDR3 spans 16 residues. The germline V and J ends were trimmed by 4 bases and 1 base, with 16 bases remaining between them. From germline, CDR1 is SNHLY and CDR2 FYNNEI. Generated by immunoSEQ multiplex PCR, the TCRdb table keeps only in-frame clones and is missing some. The sample consists of more than 60,000 clones, over 80% of them appearing once. This sample is drawn from a study of blood T cell repertoires in COVID-19. Study details: T cells, B-cell-depleted T cells, or PBMCs provided the cDNA or gDNA that served as material.

The clonotype comes from a woman older than 75 with acute or convalescent COVID-19. V is TRBV2 and J is TRBJ1-1; weak D call: TRBD1 (6 bases). Material: peripheral blood. This chain's CDR3 is CASSGPQGHRNTEAFF. The CDR3 DNA sequence: TGTGCCAGCAGTGGCCCCCAGGGACATCGGAACACTGAAGCTTTCTTT.